This is a list of T cell receptor beta chains from one sample in a study of blood T cell repertoires in COVID-19. Sequencing was performed with immunoSEQ multiplex PCR; in TCRdb, only in-frame clones are kept and a portion is missing. Of about 500,000 clones in the sample, approximately 88% were seen once. The sequenced sample was peripheral blood. The receptors stem from a woman between 50 and 59 years old with COVID-19, enrolled during active disease. Both conserved end residues are part of each CDR3. The D gene is left open where the match is weak. Clone size is shown for a subset of rows, as once, few, many or a class of expanded clone.

J,V,size,D,DNA,CDR3
TRBJ2-3,TRBV3-1/TRBV3-2,few,TRBD2,TGTGCCAGCAGCCAAGGGACTAGCGGGACTACGCAGTATTTT,CASSQGTSGTTQYF
TRBJ2-1,TRBV6-5,NA,TRBD2,TGTGCCACATGGCGGGCGGGGGGGCCTAATGAGCAGTTCTTC,CATWRAGGPNEQFF
TRBJ2-7,TRBV19,NA,NA,TGTGCCAGTAGTGAACAGGGCATTGCCTACGAGCAGTACTTC,CASSEQGIAYEQYF
TRBJ1-1,TRBV10-1,NA,NA,TGCGCCAGCAGTAGAAGCGGGAACACTGAAGCTTTCTTT,CASSRSGNTEAFF
TRBJ1-2,TRBV28,NA,NA,TGTGCCAGCAGTAGGCCGCCAGGAGGTGGCTACACCTTC,CASSRPPGGGYTF
TRBJ2-7,TRBV19,NA,TRBD2,TGTGCCAGTAGTATATCTAGCGGGGAGACCTACGAGCAGTACTTC,CASSISSGETYEQYF
TRBJ2-7,TRBV28,NA,NA,TGTGCCAGCAGTTTAGCGGGTCCATCCTACGAGCAGTACTTC,CASSLAGPSYEQYF
TRBJ1-2,TRBV19,NA,NA,TGTGCCAGTAGTATAGCAGTAGTACGGAGCGACTATGGCTACACCTTC,CASSIAVVRSDYGYTF
TRBJ1-5,TRBV28,NA,NA,TGTGCCAGCAGTTTTACCGGGACACCTAATCAGCCCCAGCATTTT,CASSFTGTPNQPQHF
TRBJ1-5,TRBV19,NA,TRBD1,TGTGCCAGTAGTCCCCAGGGGGTTGGCAATCAGCCCCAGCATTTT,CASSPQGVGNQPQHF
TRBJ1-1,TRBV24-1,NA,TRBD1,TGTGCCACCAGTCCCGGGACAGGGGGGGGGACTGAAGCTTTCTTT,CATSPGTGGGTEAFF
TRBJ1-6,TRBV30,NA,TRBD1,TGTGCCTGGAGTGGGGGGCAAACGCAGGGGGCCAATTCACCCCTCCACTTT,CAWSGGQTQGANSPLHF
TRBJ2-5,TRBV30,NA,TRBD1,TGTGCCTGGGCCACATATACAGGGGCAGAGACCCAGTACTTC,CAWATYTGAETQYF
TRBJ2-3,TRBV12-3/TRBV12-4,NA,NA,TGTGCCAGCAGTTTTGGAGACACAGATACGCAGTATTTT,CASSFGDTDTQYF
TRBJ2-2,TRBV30,NA,TRBD2,TGTGCCTTTCGCGGCTCGGGGCTAGCGGGCGGGGAGCTGTTTTTT,CAFRGSGLAGGELFF
TRBJ2-2,TRBV19,NA,NA,TGTGCCAGTAGTAAGCCCTCTAGGACCGGGGAGCTGTTTTTT,CASSKPSRTGELFF
TRBJ2-7,TRBV6-5,NA,NA,TGTGCCAGCAGTTACGGACTGGCCTCCTACGAGCAGTACTTC,CASSYGLASYEQYF
TRBJ1-2,TRBV29-1,NA,TRBD1,TGCAGCGTTGATAGCGGACAGGGGTATGGCTACACCTTC,CSVDSGQGYGYTF
TRBJ1-6,TRBV11-2,NA,NA,TGTGCCAGCAGCTTACGGGACTCGGGTTCACCCCTCCACTTT,CASSLRDSGSPLHF
TRBJ2-2,TRBV27,NA,NA,TGTGCCAGCAGTTGGGGAAATATAAGGGGCCCGGGCACCGGGGAGCTGTTTTTT,CASSWGNIRGPGTGELFF
TRBJ1-5,TRBV5-1,once,NA,TGCGCCAGCAGCCCCGAGGGAGGTGGGCAGCCCCAGCATTTT,CASSPEGGGQPQHF
TRBJ1-3,TRBV25-1,NA,NA,TGTGCCAGCAGTGACAGGGGAGCTGGAAACACCATATATTTT,CASSDRGAGNTIYF
TRBJ1-2,TRBV29-1,NA,NA,TGCAGCGTTGAGGGGGCAAATGGCTACACCTTC,CSVEGANGYTF
TRBJ1-1,TRBV10-2,NA,NA,TGCGCCAGCAATCCATCGGGGAACACTGAAGCTTTCTTT,CASNPSGNTEAFF
TRBJ1-5,TRBV2,few,NA,TGTGCCAGCCTAGGTGAAGTCGGACAGCCCCAGCATTTT,CASLGEVGQPQHF
TRBJ2-1,TRBV7-2,NA,TRBD2,TGTGCCAGCAGAAGCGGGGGCAGCTCCTACAATGAGCAGTTCTTC,CASRSGGSSYNEQFF
TRBJ2-1,TRBV3-1/TRBV3-2,NA,TRBD2,TGTGCCAGCAGCCTGACTAGCGGGGGGGCCTATGAGCAGTTCTTC,CASSLTSGGAYEQFF
TRBJ2-1,TRBV11-2,NA,NA,TGTGCCAGCAGCTTAGACCCGAGAACGTACTGGGCGAGTGAGCAGTTCTTC,CASSLDPRTYWASEQFF
TRBJ1-6,TRBV30,NA,TRBD1,TGTGCCTGGAGTGTGGGACAGGCAGGCTCACCCCTCCACTTT,CAWSVGQAGSPLHF
TRBJ1-1,TRBV12-3/TRBV12-4,NA,TRBD1,TGTGCCAGCAGTTTAGGCGGACAGGGGAGAGCTTTCTTT,CASSLGGQGRAFF
TRBJ1-1,TRBV20-1,NA,NA,TGCAGTCCCCAATCTGAAGCTTTCTTT,CSPQSEAFF